Below, 2 T cell receptor beta chains from the same sample are listed, as sequenced in a study of blood T cell repertoires in COVID-19 (dated by TCRdb to the early 2020s). The library came from the immunoSEQ multiplex PCR assay. TCRdb re-hosts the immuneACCESS table, in-frame sequences only. Its copies lack some clones; in the studies checked, an unresolved V gene accounts for under half of them, and the cause for the rest is not known. Within this sample are approximately 200,000 clones, with 84% of them counted one time only. The ten top clones hold 5% to 6.5% of the sample. Sequencing was done on a sample of peripheral blood. Receptors originate from a woman in her sixties or seventies who had recovered from COVID-19.

The V call is TRBV12-5, the J call TRBJ1-2; D is undetermined. Deletions cut 6 bases from V and 4 bases from J, with 9 bases between. The CDR3 spans 12 residues. CDR1 and CDR2 from the germline V gene are LGHNT and FRNRAP. Here the CDR3 reads CASGGPFYGYTF. CDR3 DNA: TGTGCTAGTGGCGGTCCCTTCTATGGCTACACCTTC.

The chain couples TRBV28 to TRBJ1-1; a possible D gene is TRBD1 (6 bases). Looked up from germline, CDR1 is MDHEN and CDR2 is SYDVKM. V lost 6 bases, J lost 0 bases, and 14 bases lay in between. The CDR3 contains 15 residues. The CDR3 sequence is CASSSTGDMNTEAFF. The CDR3 DNA is TGTGCCAGCAGCTCGACAGGTGATATGAACACTGAAGCTTTCTTT.